These 3 T cell receptor beta chains were sequenced from one sample in a study of blood T cell repertoires in COVID-19. Here immunoSEQ multiplex PCR was the method, and the copy in TCRdb shows in-frame clones only, minus some. The sample has tens of thousands of clones, approximately 85% seen once. Sequenced sample: peripheral blood. These receptors were collected from a man between 70 and 80 years old with acute or convalescent COVID-19.

The chain links TRBV7-2 to TRBJ2-2; TRBD2 aligns across 8 bases. The CDR3 sequence is 17 residues long. In germline, CDR1 is SGHTA, CDR2 FQGNSA. J lost 4 bases, V lost 0 bases, and 7 bases had no gene match. The CDR3 reads CASSLADYGRATGELFF. The CDR3 region has the DNA TGTGCCAGCAGCTTAGCGGACTACGGGAGGGCCACCGGGGAGCTGTTTTTT.

The chain has TRBV4-3 and TRBJ2-7; 7 nucleotides match TRBD1. The CDR3 runs to 16 residues. Trimming removed 2 bases from V and 3 bases from J; junction bases left unmatched: 10. The V gene's germline CDR1 is LGHNA and CDR2 YSLEER. CDR3 bases: TGCGCCAGCAGCCAATATCCTCATCACAGGGGCTACGAGCAGTACTTC. This translates into CASSQYPHHRGYEQYF.

The rearrangement uses TRBV11-2 and TRBJ2-7; D may be TRBD2 (6 bases). V was trimmed by 3 bases and J by 3 bases, leaving 12 bases between them. The CDR3 covers 14 residues. Per the germline V gene, CDR1 is SGHAT and CDR2 is FQNNGV. CDR3 DNA sequence: TGTGCCAGCAGCTTCCCCGGGACTGTCTACGAGCAGTACTTC. It yields the protein CASSFPGTVYEQYF.